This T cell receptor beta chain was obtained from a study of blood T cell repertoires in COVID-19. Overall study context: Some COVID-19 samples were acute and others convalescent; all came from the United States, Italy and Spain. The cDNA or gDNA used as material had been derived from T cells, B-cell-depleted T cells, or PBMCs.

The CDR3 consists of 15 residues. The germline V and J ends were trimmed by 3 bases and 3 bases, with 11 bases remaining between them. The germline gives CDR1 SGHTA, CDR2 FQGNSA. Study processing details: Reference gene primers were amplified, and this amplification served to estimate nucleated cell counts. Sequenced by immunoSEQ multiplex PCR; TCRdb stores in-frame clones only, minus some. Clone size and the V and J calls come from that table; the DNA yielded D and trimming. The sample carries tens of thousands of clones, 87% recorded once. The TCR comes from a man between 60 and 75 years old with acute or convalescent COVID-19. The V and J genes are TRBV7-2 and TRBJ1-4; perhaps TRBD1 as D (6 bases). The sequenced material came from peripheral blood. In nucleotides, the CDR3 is TGTGCCAGCAGCTTTCAAGGGGGTGCTAATGAAAAACTGTTTTTT. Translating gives CASSFQGGANEKLFF.